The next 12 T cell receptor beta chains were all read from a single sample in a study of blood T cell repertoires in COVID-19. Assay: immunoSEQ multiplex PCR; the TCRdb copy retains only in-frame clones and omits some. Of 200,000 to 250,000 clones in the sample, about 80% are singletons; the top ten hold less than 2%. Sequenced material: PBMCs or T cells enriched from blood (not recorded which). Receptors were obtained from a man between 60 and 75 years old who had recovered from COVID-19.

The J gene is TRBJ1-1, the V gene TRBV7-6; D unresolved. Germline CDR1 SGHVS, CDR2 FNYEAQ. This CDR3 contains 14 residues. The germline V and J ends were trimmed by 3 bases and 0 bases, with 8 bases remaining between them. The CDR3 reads CASSLGRVNTEAFF. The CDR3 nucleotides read TGTGCCAGCAGCTTGGGGAGGGTGAACACTGAAGCTTTCTTT.

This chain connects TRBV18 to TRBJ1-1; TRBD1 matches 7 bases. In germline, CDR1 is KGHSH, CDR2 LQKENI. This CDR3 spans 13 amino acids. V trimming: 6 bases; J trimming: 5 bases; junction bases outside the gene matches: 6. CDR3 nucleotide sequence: TGTGCCAGCTCTCTGACAGGGTCTACTGAAGCTTTCTTT. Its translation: CASSLTGSTEAFF.

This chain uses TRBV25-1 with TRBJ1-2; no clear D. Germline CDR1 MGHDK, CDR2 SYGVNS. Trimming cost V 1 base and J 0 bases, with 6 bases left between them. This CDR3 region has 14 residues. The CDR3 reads CASSESGANYGYTF. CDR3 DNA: TGTGCCAGCAGTGAATCTGGAGCTAACTATGGCTACACCTTC.

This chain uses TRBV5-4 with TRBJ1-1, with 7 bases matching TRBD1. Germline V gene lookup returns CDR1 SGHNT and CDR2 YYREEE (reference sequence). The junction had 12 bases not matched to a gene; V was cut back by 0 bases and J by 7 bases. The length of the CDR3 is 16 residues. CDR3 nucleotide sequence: TGTGCCAGCAGCTTGGCCCCCCACAGGGGAGCGATTGAAGCTTTCTTT. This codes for CASSLAPHRGAIEAFF.

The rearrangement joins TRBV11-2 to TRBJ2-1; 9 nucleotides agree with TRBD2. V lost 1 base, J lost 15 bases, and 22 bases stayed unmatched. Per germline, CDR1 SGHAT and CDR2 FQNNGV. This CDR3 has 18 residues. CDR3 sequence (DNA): TGTGCCAGCAGCTTAGGCGTCCAGCGGGGGGCCGGAAGAACAATTTCGTTCTTC. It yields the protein CASSLGVQRGAGRTISFF.

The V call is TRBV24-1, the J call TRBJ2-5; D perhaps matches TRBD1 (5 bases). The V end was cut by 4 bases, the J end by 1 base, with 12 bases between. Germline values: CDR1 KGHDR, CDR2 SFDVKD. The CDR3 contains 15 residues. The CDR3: CATSDSGPVQETQYF. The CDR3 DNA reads TGTGCCACCAGTGACTCAGGGCCCGTCCAAGAGACCCAGTACTTC.

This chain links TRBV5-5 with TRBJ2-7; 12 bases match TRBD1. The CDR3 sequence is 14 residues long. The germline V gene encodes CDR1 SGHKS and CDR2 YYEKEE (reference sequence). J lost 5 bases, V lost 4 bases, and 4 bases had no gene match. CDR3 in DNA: TGTGCCAGCAGCGGTGGGACAGGGGGCGACGAGCAGTACTTC. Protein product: CASSGGTGGDEQYF.

CDR3 sequence (DNA): TGCGCCAGCAGCTTGAGGGGACAGGAGGAGGGCTATGGCTACACCTTC. It codes for CASSLRGQEEGYGYTF. The rearrangement links TRBV5-1 to TRBJ1-2, with 8 bases identical to TRBD1. Unmatched junction bases numbered 9, after V lost 1 base and J lost 4 bases. The CDR3 covers 16 residues. Germline CDR1 is SGHRS and CDR2 is YFSETQ. The variable domain in full, completed from reference TRBV5-1 and TRBJ1-2, reads KAGVTQTPRYLIKTRGQQVTLSCSPISGHRSVSWYQQTPGQGLQFLFEYFSETQRNKGNFPGRFSGRQFSNSRSEMNVSTLELGDSALYLCASSLRGQEEGYGYTFGSGTRLTVV.

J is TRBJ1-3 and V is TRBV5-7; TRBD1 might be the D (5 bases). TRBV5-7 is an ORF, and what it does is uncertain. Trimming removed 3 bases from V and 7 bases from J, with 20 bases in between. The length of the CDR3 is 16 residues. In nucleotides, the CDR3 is TGTGCCAGCAGCTGTCTGGTGGGACGGGGAGGGAACACCATATATTTT. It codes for CASSCLVGRGGNTIYF.

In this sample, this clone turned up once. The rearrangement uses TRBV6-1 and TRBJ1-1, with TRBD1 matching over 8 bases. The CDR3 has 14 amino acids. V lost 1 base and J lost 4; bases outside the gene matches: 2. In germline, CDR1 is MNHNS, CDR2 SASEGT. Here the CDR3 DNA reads TGTGCCAGCAGTGAAGTGACAGGGGTCACTGAAGCTTTCTTT. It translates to CASSEVTGVTEAFF.

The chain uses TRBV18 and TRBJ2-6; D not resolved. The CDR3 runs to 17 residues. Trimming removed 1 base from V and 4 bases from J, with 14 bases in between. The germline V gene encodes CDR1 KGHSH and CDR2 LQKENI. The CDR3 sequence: CASSPRGSRAGANVLTF. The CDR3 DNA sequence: TGTGCCAGCTCACCACGAGGCAGCAGAGCAGGGGCCAACGTCCTGACTTTC.

Written as DNA, the CDR3 is TGTGCCACCGAGGCCGGGACAGGAGGGGACATTCAGTACTTC. Translating gives CATEAGTGGDIQYF. V is TRBV15 and J is TRBJ2-4; 8 bases match TRBD1. The CDR3 is 14 amino acids. Losses at the gene ends were 8 bases for V and 8 bases for J; bases not matched to a gene: 11. Germline V CDR1 and CDR2: LNHNV, YYDKDF (reference sequence).